These 9 T cell receptor beta chains share one sample of origin, sequenced in a study of T cells in Graves' hyperthyroidism and ophthalmopathy. Amplification of TCR beta CDR3 regions used RNA as the template. When the TCR CDR3 underwent first-round RT-PCR, the HTBI primer set was used. TCRdb reanalysed the multiplex PCR reads using MiXCR and keeps one entry per CDR3 protein. The top ten hold roughly a sixth of the sample, which has 550,000 to 800,000 distinct CDR3 sequences, 15% to 20% seen once. Sequencing was carried out using blood. Receptors originate from a man aged 50 to 60 with Graves' hyperthyroidism.

This clonotype has a count of ten or more. The V and J genes are TRBV2 and TRBJ1-2; D is possibly TRBD1 (5 bases). Trimming stripped 6 bases from V and 0 bases from J, with 11 bases between. The germline V gene has CDR1 SNHLY and CDR2 FYNNEI. The CDR3 runs 14 residues. Written as DNA, the CDR3 is TGTGCCAGCAGCGGGGGACTAGCTAACTATGGCTACACCTTC. Its protein is CASSGGLANYGYTF.

As for this clonotype: A much more abundant neighbour one base away suggests this may be a read error. The chain combines TRBV30 with TRBJ1-1; D gene unclear. The CDR3 contains 12 residues. V lost 5 bases, J lost 11 bases, and 18 bases lay in between. Germline V gene sequence: CDR1 GTSNPN, CDR2 SVGIG (reference sequence). The CDR3, as DNA: TGTGCCTGGGGTAATAATACGGCAATTGCTTTCTTT. It specifies CAWGNNTAIAFF.

J is TRBJ1-2 and V is TRBV18, with TRBD1 matching 10 bases. With 5 bases clipped from V and 3 bases from J, the junction kept 6 bases outside the gene matches. This CDR3 has 15 amino acids. CDR1 and CDR2 (germline): KGHSH, LQKENI. The CDR3 bases are TGTGCCAGCTCAACCCGGGACAGGGGACACTATGGCTACACCTTC. Its translation: CASSTRDRGHYGYTF.

This clonotype was observed many times. This chain links TRBV11-2 with TRBJ2-1; D uncertain. The ends were cut back, 5 bases at V and 0 bases at J, with 17 bases in the middle. The CDR3 contains 17 residues. CDR1 is SGHAT, CDR2 FQNNGV, per germline. The CDR3 sequence: CASSLTNVGSSYNEQFF. CDR3 nucleotide sequence: TGTGCCAGCAGCCTCACAAACGTCGGAAGCTCCTACAATGAGCAGTTCTTC.

The rearrangement uses TRBV6-2 or TRBV6-3 and TRBJ2-7; D not resolved. This CDR3 is 16 amino acids long. V was clipped by 0 bases and J by 2 bases, with 14 bases between them. Germline V CDR1 and CDR2: MNHEY, SVGEGT. The CDR3 sequence: CASSYSRHQPTYEQYF. As DNA, the CDR3 is TGTGCCAGCAGTTACTCGAGACACCAACCCACCTACGAGCAGTACTTC.

V and J are TRBV6-2 or TRBV6-3 and TRBJ2-5, with D possibly TRBD2 on 5 matching bases. CDR1 is MNHEY, CDR2 SVGEGT, per germline. Trimming took 2 bases from V and 5 from J, leaving 15 bases between them. CDR3 length equals 15 residues. DNA of the CDR3: TGTGCCAGCAGTTACCGGGAAGCCTCCGGGGAGACCCAGTACTTC. It translates to CASSYREASGETQYF.

The sample holds many counts of this clonotype. The chain uses TRBV11-2 and TRBJ2-2, with D unresolved. The CDR3 contains 13 residues. V gave up 5 bases and J gave up 8 bases, with 12 bases separating them. CDR1 is SGHAT and CDR2 is FQNNGV in the germline V gene. The CDR3 nucleotides read TGTGCCAGCAGCCCTCGAGAGGCAGGGGAGCTGTTTTTT. Translating it yields CASSPREAGELFF.

This CDR3 reads CASGLDTSTDTQYF. DNA for the CDR3: TGTGCCAGTGGTTTGGACACTAGCACAGATACGCAGTATTTT. This rearrangement joins TRBV19 to TRBJ2-3; TRBD1 is a possible D gene (5 bases). The CDR3 sequence is 14 residues long. The germline CDR1 and CDR2 sequences are LNHDA and SQIVND (reference sequence). V was cut by 8 bases and J by 0 bases, with 12 bases left in between.

This clonotype was seen only a few times. The chain uses TRBV9 and TRBJ2-5, with TRBD2 identical over 11 bases. V shed 4 bases and J 1 base; nucleotides not matched to a gene: 12. The CDR3 loop spans 18 amino acids. Per the germline V gene, CDR1 is SGDLS and CDR2 is YYNGEE. The CDR3: CASSLSGRAGSLQETQYF. DNA of the CDR3: TGTGCCAGCAGCCTTAGCGGGAGGGCCGGCTCGCTCCAAGAGACCCAGTACTTC.